This T cell receptor (beta chain) was obtained from a study of neurological immune-mediated disorders. Study-level points and caveats: When the repertoires were sorted by phylogenetic grouping, those of 18 of 34 multiple sclerosis patients ended up in one related-CDR3 cluster, a possible signature. No expanded-clone CDR3 amino acid sequence recurred across subjects, suggesting private TCR-beta repertoires.

The V gene end was trimmed by 0 bases and the J gene end by 7 bases; junction bases not matched to a gene: 14. Per germline, CDR1 LGHNA and CDR2 YSLEER. The CDR3 spans 19 residues. Ten or more counts support this clonotype. Its antigen is not known. TCRdb itself ran the 5' RACE reads through MiXCR, one entry per CDR3 protein. Among approximately 130,000 distinct CDR3 sequences listed, 3% to 3.5% were seen once. The rearrangement links TRBV4-3 to TRBJ2-1, with TRBD2 matching 11 bases. The sequencing input was PBMCs. The TCR comes from a woman aged 25 to 39 with multiple sclerosis. CDR3 amino acids: CASSQDPSLLAGGSNEQFF. The CDR3 DNA follows: TGCGCCAGCAGCCAAGACCCCTCCCTTCTAGCGGGGGGTTCGAATGAGCAGTTCTTC.